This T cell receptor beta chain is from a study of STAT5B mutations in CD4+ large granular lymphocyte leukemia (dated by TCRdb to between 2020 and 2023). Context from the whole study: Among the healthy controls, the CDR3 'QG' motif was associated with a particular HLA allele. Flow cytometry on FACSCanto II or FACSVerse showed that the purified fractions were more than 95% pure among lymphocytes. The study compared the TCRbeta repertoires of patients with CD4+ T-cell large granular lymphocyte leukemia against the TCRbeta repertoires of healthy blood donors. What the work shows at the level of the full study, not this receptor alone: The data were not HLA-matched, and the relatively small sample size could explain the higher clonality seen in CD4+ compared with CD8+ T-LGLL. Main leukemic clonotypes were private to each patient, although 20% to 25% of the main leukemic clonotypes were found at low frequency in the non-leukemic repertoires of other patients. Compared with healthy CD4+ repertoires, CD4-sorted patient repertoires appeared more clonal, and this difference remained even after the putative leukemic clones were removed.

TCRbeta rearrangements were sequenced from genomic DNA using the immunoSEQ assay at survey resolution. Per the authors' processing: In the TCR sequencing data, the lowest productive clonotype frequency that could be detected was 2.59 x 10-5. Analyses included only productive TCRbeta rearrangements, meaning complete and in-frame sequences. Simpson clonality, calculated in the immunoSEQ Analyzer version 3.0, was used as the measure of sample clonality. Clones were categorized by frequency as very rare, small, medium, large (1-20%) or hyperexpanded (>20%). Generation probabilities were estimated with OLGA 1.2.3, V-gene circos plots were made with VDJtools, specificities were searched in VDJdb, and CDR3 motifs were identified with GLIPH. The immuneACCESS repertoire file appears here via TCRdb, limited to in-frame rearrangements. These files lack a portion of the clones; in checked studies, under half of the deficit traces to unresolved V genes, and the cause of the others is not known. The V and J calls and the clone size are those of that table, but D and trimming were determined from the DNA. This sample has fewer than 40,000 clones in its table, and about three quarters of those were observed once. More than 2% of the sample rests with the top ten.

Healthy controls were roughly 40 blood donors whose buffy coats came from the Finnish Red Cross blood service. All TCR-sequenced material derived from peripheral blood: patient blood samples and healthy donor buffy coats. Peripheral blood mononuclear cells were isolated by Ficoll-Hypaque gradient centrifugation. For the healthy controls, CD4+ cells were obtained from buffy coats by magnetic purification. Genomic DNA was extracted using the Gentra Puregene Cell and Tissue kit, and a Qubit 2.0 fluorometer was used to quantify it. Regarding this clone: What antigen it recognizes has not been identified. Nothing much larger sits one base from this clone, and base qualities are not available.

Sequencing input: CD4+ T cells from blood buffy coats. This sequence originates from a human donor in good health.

The CDR3 reads CASSERPGSRATNYGYTF. The DNA sequence follows: TGTGCCAGCAGTGAAAGGCCCGGCAGCAGGGCTACTAACTATGGCTACACCTTC. The receptor chain draws on TRBV2 and TRBJ1-2, with a tentative D gene TRBD1 over 5 matching bases. Reading from cysteine to phenylalanine, the CDR3 counts 18 amino acids. Only the CDR3 DNA stays, 54 bases, in frame from base 1. V sheds 2 bases and J sheds 0 bases, leaving 19 bases between their ends. CDR1 and CDR2 are read off the germline V gene as SNHLY and FYNNEI.